The rows below give T cell receptor beta chains drawn from one sample of a study of blood T cells in healthy people across ages. TCRdb itself ran the 5' RACE reads through MiXCR, one entry per CDR3 protein. The sample includes over 450,000 distinct CDR3 sequences, around 24% of them seen just once. The same data also contributed to another study, on T cells of mothers and their children.

The source material was blood. Every receptor here comes from a boy younger than 18 in good health. The CDR3 runs from the conserved cysteine through the conserved F or W. The order of the fields is D gene, J gene, clone size, V gene, CDR3 DNA, CDR3 protein. The D gene is left open where the match is weak. Only some rows state a clone size, as once, few, many or a class for expanded clones.

>.|TRBJ2-1|few|TRBV5-5
TGTGCCAGCAGCTTGCATGCGGGTCTAAGGAATGAGCAGTTCTTC
CASSLHAGLRNEQFF
>.|TRBJ1-3|few|TRBV15
TGTGCCACCAGCAGGGCAGACGGAAACACCATATATTTT
CATSRADGNTIYF
>.|TRBJ1-5|.|TRBV28
TGTGCCAGCAGTTCGTTCTACATAACAGGGAGGAATGATCAGCCCCAGCATTTT
CASSSFYITGRNDQPQHF
>.|TRBJ2-7|.|TRBV7-9
TGTGCCAGCAGCTCCAGGGACGAGCAGTACTTC
CASSSRDEQYF
>.|TRBJ2-7|few|TRBV18
TGTGCCAGCTCCCGGGGGGCCGGGTACGAGCAGTACTTC
CASSRGAGYEQYF
>TRBD2|TRBJ2-7|few|TRBV18
TGTGCCAGCTCGCCTGGACTAGATGACGAGCAGTACTTC
CASSPGLDDEQYF
>.|TRBJ2-7|.|TRBV11-2
TGTGCCAGCAGCGACGGACCATCCTACGAGCAGTACTTC
CASSDGPSYEQYF
>TRBD2|TRBJ2-5|.|TRBV7-8
TGTGCCAGCAGCTTAGTAGCGGGAGGGGCGGAGACCCAGTACTTC
CASSLVAGGAETQYF
>.|TRBJ1-2|few|TRBV7-9
TGTGCCAGCAGCTTAAGTACAGGGATTAACTATGGCTACACCTTC
CASSLSTGINYGYTF
>.|TRBJ2-5|.|TRBV3-1
TGTGCGAGCAGCTTCAACGATCAAGAGACCCAGTACTTC
CASSFNDQETQYF
>.|TRBJ2-5|few|TRBV29-1
TGCAGCGTTGATGGGGGCCGGGAGACCCAGTACTTC
CSVDGGRETQYF
>.|TRBJ2-6|few|TRBV6-2/TRBV6-3
TGTGCCAGCAGTTACTCGATCTCGTCGGGGGCCAACGTCCTGACTTTC
CASSYSISSGANVLTF
>.|TRBJ2-1|few|TRBV6-2/TRBV6-3
TGTGCCAGCAGTTACTCCTGGTGGCCGGGAGTAGCAAATGAGCAGTTCTTC
CASSYSWWPGVANEQFF
>.|TRBJ1-4|.|TRBV7-8
TGTGCCAGCAGCCTAGGGGACGGCGCAACTAATGAAAAACTGTTTTTT
CASSLGDGATNEKLFF
>TRBD1|TRBJ1-2|.|TRBV4-1
TGCGCCAGCAGCCAAGAACAGGGGGCGGACGGCTACACCTTC
CASSQEQGADGYTF
>.|TRBJ1-2|.|TRBV24-1
TGTGCCACCAGTGCCCTCGGGGTCCCAGGAGGCTACACCTTC
CATSALGVPGGYTF
>.|TRBJ2-5|.|TRBV2
TGTGCCAGCACCTGGTTGCGGGCCTGTTACTTC
CASTWLRACYF
>.|TRBJ1-2|.|TRBV12-3/TRBV12-4
TGTGCCAGCAGTCGAGAGGCGACAGTGGACTATGGCTACACCTTC
CASSREATVDYGYTF
>TRBD1|TRBJ1-2|many|TRBV14
TGTGCCAGCAGCCTGGGACAGAGCTATGGCTACACCTTC
CASSLGQSYGYTF
>TRBD2|TRBJ2-3|few|TRBV20-1
TGCAGTGCTAGAGATACCGGGACTAGCGGTCCCACAGATACGCAGTATTTT
CSARDTGTSGPTDTQYF
>.|TRBJ2-5|.|TRBV27
TGTGCCAGCAGTCGCAGGGGACCCCCGTTCCAAGAGACCCAGTACTTC
CASSRRGPPFQETQYF
>.|TRBJ1-4|.|TRBV27
TGTGCCACACGATTAAACCTTGCAACTAATGAAAAACTGTTTTTT
CATRLNLATNEKLFF
>TRBD1|TRBJ1-1|few|TRBV6-1
TGTGCCAGCAGGATTGGTGGGACAGGGGCCCTACACACTGAAGCTTTCTTT
CASRIGGTGALHTEAFF
>.|TRBJ2-7|once|TRBV7-2
TGTGCCAGCAGCTCCAATGGGTTCGAGCAGTACTTC
CASSSNGFEQYF
>.|TRBJ1-1|many|TRBV12-3/TRBV12-4
TGTGCCAGCAGTTTAGATCTCGGCACTGAAGCTTTCTTT
CASSLDLGTEAFF
>.|TRBJ1-4|few|TRBV5-1
TGCGCCAGCAGCTCGGGACCCGTTGAAAAACTGTTTTTT
CASSSGPVEKLFF
>.|TRBJ2-7|.|TRBV19
TGTGCCAGTAGTCCTGCAGGGGATGCCTACGAGCAGTACTTC
CASSPAGDAYEQYF
>.|TRBJ1-1|few|TRBV27
TGTGCCAGCAGTTCCCCTCATATCGGCGACACTGAAGCTTTCTTT
CASSSPHIGDTEAFF
>.|TRBJ2-5|few|TRBV5-1
TGCGCCAGCAAGCTAGCGCCCCAAGAGACCCAGTACTTC
CASKLAPQETQYF
>TRBD1|TRBJ1-2|.|TRBV29-1
TGCAGCGTTGAAGGCCAGGGGGTTCATACCTTC
CSVEGQGVHTF
>.|TRBJ1-5|few|TRBV7-8
TGTGCCAGCAGCTTAGGAGCCGGACGGGGAAATCAGCCCCAGCATTTT
CASSLGAGRGNQPQHF
>.|TRBJ1-4|few|TRBV4-1
TGCGCCAGCAGCCTCCCTTATGGTGGGCTGACAGAATCGGGTGAAAAACTGTTTTTT
CASSLPYGGLTESGEKLFF
>.|TRBJ2-5|.|TRBV5-6
TGTGCCAGCAGCTTTCGCGACAGGGACCTTAGACTAGCCCAAGAGACCCAGTACTTC
CASSFRDRDLRLAQETQYF
>.|TRBJ2-3|few|TRBV29-1
TGCAGCGCACCGGGACAAGGGGCGGATACGCAGTATTTT
CSAPGQGADTQYF
>TRBD2|TRBJ2-1|.|TRBV5-1
TGCGCCAGCAGCCAACATAGCGGGAGAGGGAATGAGCAGTTCTTC
CASSQHSGRGNEQFF
>.|TRBJ2-7|few|TRBV7-3
TGTGCCAGCAGCTCCCCGACAGGGAGGAACGAGCAGTACTTC
CASSSPTGRNEQYF
>.|TRBJ2-2|.|TRBV7-9
TGTGCCAGCAGCTTAAACGCCGGGGAGCTGTTTTTT
CASSLNAGELFF
>.|TRBJ2-4|few|TRBV29-1
TGCAGCGTTTATTTCCTAGCCAAAAACATTCAGTACTTC
CSVYFLAKNIQYF
>.|TRBJ2-1|.|TRBV11-2
TGTGCCAGCAGCTTAGAAAGGGGGGTAGCCCTCTACAATGAGCAGTTCTTC
CASSLERGVALYNEQFF
>.|TRBJ2-1|few|TRBV28
TGTGCCAGCAGCGAGGCCACCCTTGGTGAGCAGTTCTTC
CASSEATLGEQFF